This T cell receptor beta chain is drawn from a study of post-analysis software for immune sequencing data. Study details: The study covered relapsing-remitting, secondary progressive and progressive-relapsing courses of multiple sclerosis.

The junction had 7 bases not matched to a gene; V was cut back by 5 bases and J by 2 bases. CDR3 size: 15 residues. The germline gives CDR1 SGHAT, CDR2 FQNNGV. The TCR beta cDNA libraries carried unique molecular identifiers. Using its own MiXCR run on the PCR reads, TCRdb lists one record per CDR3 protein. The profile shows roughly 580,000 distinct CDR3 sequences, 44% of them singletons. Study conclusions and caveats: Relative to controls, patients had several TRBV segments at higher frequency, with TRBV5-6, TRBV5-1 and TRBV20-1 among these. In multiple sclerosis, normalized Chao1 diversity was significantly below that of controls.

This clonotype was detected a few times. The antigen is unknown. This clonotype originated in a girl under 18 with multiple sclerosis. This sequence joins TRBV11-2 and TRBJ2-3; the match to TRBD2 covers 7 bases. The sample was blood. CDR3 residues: CASSPRLAPTDTQYF. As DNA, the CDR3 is TGTGCCAGCAGCCCCCGACTAGCCCCCACAGATACGCAGTATTTT.